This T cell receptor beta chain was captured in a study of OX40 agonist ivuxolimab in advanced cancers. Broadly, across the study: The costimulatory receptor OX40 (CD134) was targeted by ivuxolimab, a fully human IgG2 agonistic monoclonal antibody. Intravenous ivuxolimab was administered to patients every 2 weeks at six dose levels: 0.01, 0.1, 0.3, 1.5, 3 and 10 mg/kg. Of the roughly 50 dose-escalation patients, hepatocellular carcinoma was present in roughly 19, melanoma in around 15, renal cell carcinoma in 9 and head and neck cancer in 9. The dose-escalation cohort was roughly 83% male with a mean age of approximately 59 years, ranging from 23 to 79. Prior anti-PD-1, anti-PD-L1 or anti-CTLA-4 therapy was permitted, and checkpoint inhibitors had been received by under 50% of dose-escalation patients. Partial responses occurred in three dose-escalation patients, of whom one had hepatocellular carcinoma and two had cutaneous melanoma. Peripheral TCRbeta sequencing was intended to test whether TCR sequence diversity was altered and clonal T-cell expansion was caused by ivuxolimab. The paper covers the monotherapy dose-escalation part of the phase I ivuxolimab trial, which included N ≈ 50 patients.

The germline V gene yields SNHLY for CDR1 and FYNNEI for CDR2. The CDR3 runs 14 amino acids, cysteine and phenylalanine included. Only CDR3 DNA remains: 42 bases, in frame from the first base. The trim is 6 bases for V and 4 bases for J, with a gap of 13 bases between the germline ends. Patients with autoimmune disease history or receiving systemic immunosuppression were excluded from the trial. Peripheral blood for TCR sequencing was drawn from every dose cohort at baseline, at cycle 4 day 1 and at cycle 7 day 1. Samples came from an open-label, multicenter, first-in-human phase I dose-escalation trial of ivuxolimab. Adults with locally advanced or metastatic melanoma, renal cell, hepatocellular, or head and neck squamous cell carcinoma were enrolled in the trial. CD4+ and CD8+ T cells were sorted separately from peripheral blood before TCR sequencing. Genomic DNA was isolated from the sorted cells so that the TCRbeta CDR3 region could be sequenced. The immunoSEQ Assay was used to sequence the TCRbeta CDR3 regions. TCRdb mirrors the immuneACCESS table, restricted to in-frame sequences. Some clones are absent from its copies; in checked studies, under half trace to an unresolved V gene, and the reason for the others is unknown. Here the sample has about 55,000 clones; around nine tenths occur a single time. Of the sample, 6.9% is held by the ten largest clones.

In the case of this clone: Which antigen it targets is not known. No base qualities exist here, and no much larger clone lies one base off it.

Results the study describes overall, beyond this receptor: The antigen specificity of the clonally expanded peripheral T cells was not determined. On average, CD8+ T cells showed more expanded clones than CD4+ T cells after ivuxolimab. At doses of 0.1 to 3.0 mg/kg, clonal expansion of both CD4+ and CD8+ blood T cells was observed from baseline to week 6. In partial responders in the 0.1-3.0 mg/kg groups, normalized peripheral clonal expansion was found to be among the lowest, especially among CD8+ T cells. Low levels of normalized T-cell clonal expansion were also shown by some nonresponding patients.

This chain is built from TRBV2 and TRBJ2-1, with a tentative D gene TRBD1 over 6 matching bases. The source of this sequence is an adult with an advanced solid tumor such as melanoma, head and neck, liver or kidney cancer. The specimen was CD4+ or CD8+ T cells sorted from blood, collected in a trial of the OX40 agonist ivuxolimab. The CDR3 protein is CASSRSGQYNEQFF. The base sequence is TGTGCCAGCAGCCGATCAGGACAGTACAATGAGCAGTTCTTC. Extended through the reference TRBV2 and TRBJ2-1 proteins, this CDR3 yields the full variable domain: EPEVTQTPSHQVTQMGQEVILRCVPISNHLYFYWYRQILGQKVEFLVSFYNNEISEKSEIFDDQFSVERPDGSNFTLKIRSTKLEDSAMYFCASSRSGQYNEQFFGPGTRLTVL.